The next 22 T cell receptor beta chains were all read from a single sample in a study of blood T cells in healthy people across ages. Primers used in a second PCR of roughly 6 to 11 cycles were a sample-barcoded 5' primer and a J-beta primer mix. TCRdb passed the 5' RACE reads through MiXCR, listing each CDR3 protein once. The table has under 2 million distinct CDR3 sequences, around 36% seen once. The source material was blood. These receptors were obtained from a woman aged 25 to 39 in good health.

V and J are TRBV7-3 and TRBJ1-2, with a tentative D call TRBD1 (6 bases). The CDR3 extends over 13 amino acids. The germline V gene encodes CDR1 SGHTA and CDR2 FQGTGA. Trimming shortened V by 5 bases and J by 7 bases, and 14 bases separated the two germline ends. DNA for the CDR3: TGTGCCAGCAGCCCCGCTCAGGGGTGTGGCTACACCTTC. Its translation is CASSPAQGCGYTF.

In this sample, this clonotype turned up many times. The V gene is TRBV29-1, the J gene TRBJ2-3; 7 nucleotides line up with TRBD1. The germline V gene has CDR1 SQVTM and CDR2 ANQGSEA. V lost 6 bases, J lost 4 bases, and 4 bases stayed unmatched. CDR3 length: 12 amino acids. The CDR3 DNA reads TGCAGCGTGCACACAGGGGCAGATACGCAGTATTTT. This codes for CSVHTGADTQYF.

The gene calls are TRBV7-2 and TRBJ2-5; 14 bases agree with TRBD2. Per germline, CDR1 SGHTA and CDR2 FQGNSA. The CDR3 has 20 residues. Losses at the gene ends were 4 bases for V and 4 bases for J; bases not matched to a gene: 17. The CDR3 DNA is TGTGCCAGCAGCTCGGGACTAGCGGGGGCCCGTAACATACACCGAGAGACCCAGTACTTC. Translating gives CASSSGLAGARNIHRETQYF. Full variable domain (rest looked up from reference TRBV7-2 and TRBJ2-5): GAGVSQSPSNKVTEKGKDVELRCDPISGHTALYWYRQSLGQGLEFLIYFQGNSAPDKSGLPSDRFSAERTGGSVSTLTIQRTQQEDSAVYLCASSSGLAGARNIHRETQYFGPGTRLLVL.

This clonotype was picked up a small number of times. This chain uses TRBV6-5 with TRBJ2-7; D might be TRBD2 (6 bases). Germline V gives CDR1 MNHEY, CDR2 SVGAGI. The CDR3 extends over 13 amino acids. V dropped 2 bases and J dropped 3 bases, with 8 bases sitting between them. The CDR3 DNA is TGTGCCAGCAGTTACGTCGGGGGCTACGAGCAGTACTTC. This gives the protein CASSYVGGYEQYF.

The V and J genes are TRBV7-9 and TRBJ2-5; 7 bases are a match to TRBD1. The CDR3 sequence is 15 residues long. The ends lost 4 bases at V and 2 bases at J; junction bases unmatched: 7. From germline, CDR1 is SEHNR and CDR2 FQNEAQ (reference sequence). Written as DNA, the CDR3 is TGTGCCAGCAGCTCGCGACAGGGTCAACAAGAGACCCAGTACTTC. This codes for CASSSRQGQQETQYF.

V is TRBV25-1 and J is TRBJ2-1; D tentatively fits TRBD1 or TRBD2 (6 bases each). CDR3 length equals 16 residues. Trimming cost V 5 bases and J 4 bases, with 18 bases left between them. Germline-derived CDR1 and CDR2 are MGHDK and SYGVNS. The CDR3 nucleotides are TGTGCCAGCAGTAATTTCGAGGGGGAGGTTTACAATGAGCAGTTCTTC. It codes for CASSNFEGEVYNEQFF.

This clonotype turned up a few times. The chain is built from TRBV2 and TRBJ2-5, with D possibly being TRBD2 (7 bases). Between the trimmed V and J ends, which lost 2 bases and 5 bases, there was a span of 15 bases. CDR3 length: 15 residues. Per germline, CDR1 SNHLY and CDR2 FYNNEI. CDR3 bases: TGTGCCAGCAGTGAATCGGGGGGCTCGAGCGAGACCCAGTACTTC. It specifies CASSESGGSSETQYF.

With respect to this clonotype: Germline is not matched at one junction end, which may reflect a read error. The chain has TRBV19 and TRBJ1-1; 10 bases fit TRBD1. The germline V gene encodes CDR1 LNHDA and CDR2 SQIVND (reference sequence). This CDR3 has 15 amino acids. DNA of the CDR3: TGTGCCAATAGTACTCTCTGGACAGGGGGGACTGAAGCTTTCTTT. Its translation: CANSTLWTGGTEAFF.

This clonotype came up a few times. V gene TRBV10-1 combines with J gene TRBJ2-3; 10 nucleotides line up with TRBD2. V shed 5 bases and J 3 bases; nucleotides not matched to a gene: 8. Germline V gene sequence: CDR1 WNHNN, CDR2 SYGVQD (reference sequence). CDR3 length: 16 residues. CDR3 in amino acids: CASSTLAGESTDTQYF. The CDR3 coding sequence is TGCGCCAGCAGTACCCTAGCGGGAGAATCAACAGATACGCAGTATTTT.

This clonotype has just a few counts. This chain uses TRBV7-6 with TRBJ2-1; TRBD2 matches 9 bases. This CDR3 is built from 17 residues. Trimming cost V 4 bases and J 8 bases; bases outside gene matches: 15. Per the germline V gene, CDR1 is SGHVS and CDR2 is FNYEAQ. Here the CDR3 reads CASSSMTSGATGDEQFF. The CDR3 region has the DNA TGTGCCAGCAGCTCTATGACTAGCGGAGCTACGGGGGATGAGCAGTTCTTC.

This clonotype has only a few counts. The CDR3 DNA is TGTGCCAGCAGCCAAGTAGCGAGTTCCTACGAGCAGTACTTC. This gives the protein CASSQVASSYEQYF. J is TRBJ2-7 and V is TRBV3-1, with TRBD2 as a possible D gene (5 bases). Germline V CDR1 and CDR2: LGHDT, YNNKEL (reference sequence). CDR3 length: 14 amino acids. V was clipped by 1 base and J by 1 base, with 8 bases between them.

There are many counts of this clonotype. The chain links TRBV29-1 to TRBJ2-7; 11 positions match TRBD2. The germline gives CDR1 SQVTM, CDR2 ANQGSEA. The CDR3 length is 18 residues. V lost 6 bases and J lost 3; bases outside the gene matches: 19. The CDR3 nucleotides read TGCAGCGTCGGGGGGCTGACTAGCGGGATGGGACAAGGCTACGAGCAGTACTTC. Amino acid sequence: CSVGGLTSGMGQGYEQYF.

The V call is TRBV7-9, the J call TRBJ2-7, with 9 bases fitting TRBD1. The CDR3 contains 15 residues. V was pared by 6 bases and J by 5 bases, with 11 bases of the junction left unmatched. Germline V gene lookup returns CDR1 SEHNR and CDR2 FQNEAQ (reference sequence). CDR3: CASSSDRGLLDEQYF. The CDR3 nucleotides read TGTGCCAGCAGTTCGGACAGGGGACTGCTGGACGAGCAGTACTTC. Together with reference TRBV7-9 and TRBJ2-7, the CDR3 gives the full variable domain: DTGVSQNPRHKITKRGQNVTFRCDPISEHNRLYWYRQTLGQGPEFLTYFQNEAQLEKSRLLSDRFSAERPKGSFSTLEIQRTEQGDSAMYLCASSSDRGLLDEQYFGPGTRLTVT.

The chain links TRBV24-1 to TRBJ2-1; D remains unclear. Trimming stripped 3 bases from V and 6 bases from J, with 11 bases between. CDR3 length: 14 amino acids. Germline values: CDR1 KGHDR, CDR2 SFDVKD. In DNA, the CDR3 is TGTGCCACCAGTGATGTGGCAGTCGGCAATGAGCAGTTCTTC. Encoded protein: CATSDVAVGNEQFF.

V usage is TRBV27 and J usage is TRBJ1-1; 7 bases line up with TRBD1. This CDR3 region has 14 residues. Trimming took 5 bases from V and 7 from J; bases not matched to a gene: 10. Per the germline V gene, CDR1 is MNHEY and CDR2 is SMNVEV (reference sequence). The CDR3 coding sequence is TGTGCCAGCAGTGACTGGACAGGTGTAAGTGAAGCTTTCTTT. Translated, it gives CASSDWTGVSEAFF.

This rearrangement joins TRBV18 to TRBJ1-4; 7 bases map to TRBD1. There are 14 residues in the CDR3. The trim removed 2 bases at V and 4 bases at J, leaving 1 base unmatched. Germline CDR1 is KGHSH and CDR2 is LQKENI. Here the CDR3 DNA reads TGTGCCAGCTCACCAGGGACAGATAATGAAAAACTGTTTTTT. This codes for CASSPGTDNEKLFF.

The chain combines TRBV18 with TRBJ2-5, with D maybe TRBD1 (6 bases). Germline V gene data show CDR1 as KGHSH and CDR2 as LQKENI. The ends were cut back, 1 base at V and 5 bases at J, with 17 bases in the middle. This CDR3 has 16 amino acids. CDR3 in amino acids: CASSPLLQGPTETQYF. The CDR3 nucleotides are TGTGCCAGCTCACCACTCCTCCAGGGGCCCACGGAGACCCAGTACTTC.

The chain couples TRBV24-1 to TRBJ2-2; D is uncertain. Per germline, CDR1 KGHDR and CDR2 SFDVKD. V dropped 3 bases and J dropped 4 bases, with 8 bases sitting between them. The CDR3 is made up of 14 amino acids. The CDR3 DNA sequence: TGTGCCACCAGTGATATGGGTTTCACCGGGGAGCTGTTTTTT. It encodes CATSDMGFTGELFF.

Here the CDR3 DNA reads TGCAGTGCTCGGATTATTCAGGGGGACTATGGCTACACCTTC. Its translation: CSARIIQGDYGYTF. This chain links TRBV20-1 with TRBJ1-2, with 7 bases matching TRBD1. Germline loops: CDR1 DFQATT, CDR2 SNEGSKA (reference sequence). The length of the CDR3 is 14 residues. J lost 3 bases, V lost 5 bases, and 9 bases had no gene match.

A few counts support this clonotype. The CDR3 loop is CSAPRLADTQYF. In nucleotides, the CDR3 is TGCAGTGCTCCCCGTCTGGCAGATACGCAGTATTTT. The V and J genes are TRBV20-1 and TRBJ2-3; D is unresolved. The V and J ends lost 5 bases and 4 bases respectively, with 10 bases between them. There are 12 residues in the CDR3. CDR1 and CDR2 (germline): DFQATT, SNEGSKA (reference sequence).

This clonotype has just a few counts. This chain links TRBV14 with TRBJ2-3; D not certain. Germline assignment: CDR1 SGHDN and CDR2 FVKESK. This CDR3 has 13 amino acids. V was pared by 5 bases and J by 3 bases, with 9 bases between. The CDR3 reads CASSTPATDTQYF. The CDR3 region has the DNA TGTGCCAGCAGCACACCGGCTACAGATACGCAGTATTTT. Using reference TRBV14 and TRBJ2-3 for the parts outside the CDR3, the full variable domain is EAGVTQFPSHSVIEKGQTVTLRCDPISGHDNLYWYRRVMGKEIKFLLHFVKESKQDESGMPNNRFLAERTGGTYSTLKVQPAELEDSGVYFCASSTPATDTQYFGPGTRLTVL.

This clonotype turned up a few times. The rearrangement joins TRBV11-2 to TRBJ2-5; no firm D call. V was cut by 1 base and J by 7 bases, with 19 bases left in between. The CDR3 sequence is 16 residues long. CDR1 SGHAT and CDR2 FQNNGV come from the germline V gene. The CDR3 loop reads CASSLGPGPTRGTQYF. CDR3 DNA: TGTGCCAGCAGCTTAGGGCCCGGGCCAACCCGCGGGACCCAGTACTTC.